The clone carrying this T cell receptor (beta chain) has at least ten counts. At one boundary the junction diverges from the germline segment, which might be a read error. This record belongs to a study of T cells in Graves' hyperthyroidism and ophthalmopathy. The overall study: Peripheral blood was acquired at first diagnosis, ahead of any therapy whatsoever.

The TCR beta CDR3 regions underwent amplification using RNA transcripts as the source. The TCR CDR3 first-round RT-PCR relied on the HTBI primer set. TCRdb independently ran MiXCR on the multiplex PCR reads; one entry per CDR3 protein. The sample carries about 420,000 distinct CDR3 sequences, 15% to 18% recorded once. This CDR3 comprises 15 residues. Germline CDR1 is PRHDT and CDR2 is FYEKMQ (reference sequence). What was sequenced was blood. This sequence originates from a woman between 18 and 29 years old with Graves' hyperthyroidism. The chain recombines TRBV13 with TRBJ1-1; 7 bases fit TRBD1. CDR3 nucleotide sequence: TGTGCCAGCAGTGCACAGGGGACGCGGGGCACTGAAGCTCTCTTT. This gives the protein CASSAQGTRGTEALF.